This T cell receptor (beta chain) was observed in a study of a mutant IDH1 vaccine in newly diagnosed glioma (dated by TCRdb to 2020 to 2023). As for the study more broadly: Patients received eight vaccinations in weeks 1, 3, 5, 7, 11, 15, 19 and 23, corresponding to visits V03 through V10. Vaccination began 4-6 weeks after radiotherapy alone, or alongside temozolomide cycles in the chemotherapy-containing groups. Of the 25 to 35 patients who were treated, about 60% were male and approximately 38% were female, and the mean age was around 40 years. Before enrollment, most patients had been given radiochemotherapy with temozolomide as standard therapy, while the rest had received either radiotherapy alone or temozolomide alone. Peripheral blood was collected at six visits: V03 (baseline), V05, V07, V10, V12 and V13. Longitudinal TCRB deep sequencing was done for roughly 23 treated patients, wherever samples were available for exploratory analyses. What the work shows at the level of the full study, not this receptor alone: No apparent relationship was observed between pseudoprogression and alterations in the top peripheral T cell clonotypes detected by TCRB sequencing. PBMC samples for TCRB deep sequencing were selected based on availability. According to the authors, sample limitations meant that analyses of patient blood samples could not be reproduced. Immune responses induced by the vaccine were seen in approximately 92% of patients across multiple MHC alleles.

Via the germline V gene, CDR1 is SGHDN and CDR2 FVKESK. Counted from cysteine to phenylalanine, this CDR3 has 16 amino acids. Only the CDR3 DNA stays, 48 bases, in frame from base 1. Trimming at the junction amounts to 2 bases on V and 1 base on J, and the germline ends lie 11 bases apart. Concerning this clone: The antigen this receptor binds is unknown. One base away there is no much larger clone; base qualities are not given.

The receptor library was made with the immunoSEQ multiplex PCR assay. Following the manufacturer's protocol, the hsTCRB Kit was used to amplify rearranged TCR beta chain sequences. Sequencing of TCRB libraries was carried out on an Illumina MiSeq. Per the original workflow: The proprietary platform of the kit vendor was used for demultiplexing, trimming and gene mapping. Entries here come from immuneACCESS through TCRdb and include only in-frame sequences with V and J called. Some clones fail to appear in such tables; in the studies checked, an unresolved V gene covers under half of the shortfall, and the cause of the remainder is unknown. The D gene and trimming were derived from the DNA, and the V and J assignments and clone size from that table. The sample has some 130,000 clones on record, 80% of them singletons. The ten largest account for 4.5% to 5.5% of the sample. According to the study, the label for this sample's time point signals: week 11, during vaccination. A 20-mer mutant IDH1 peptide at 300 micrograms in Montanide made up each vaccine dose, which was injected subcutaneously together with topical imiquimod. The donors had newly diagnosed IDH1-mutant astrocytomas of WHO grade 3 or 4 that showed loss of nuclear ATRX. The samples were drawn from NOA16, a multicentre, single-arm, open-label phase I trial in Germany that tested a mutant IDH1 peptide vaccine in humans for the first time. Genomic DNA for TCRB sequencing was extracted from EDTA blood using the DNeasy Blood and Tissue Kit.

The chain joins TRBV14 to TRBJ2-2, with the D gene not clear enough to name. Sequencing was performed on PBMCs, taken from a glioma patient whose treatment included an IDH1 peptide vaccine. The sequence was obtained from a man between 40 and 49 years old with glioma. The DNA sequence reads TGTGCCAGCAGCCAAAGGAGACCCAGGAACACCGGGGAGCTGTTTTTT. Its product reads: CASSQRRPRNTGELFF.